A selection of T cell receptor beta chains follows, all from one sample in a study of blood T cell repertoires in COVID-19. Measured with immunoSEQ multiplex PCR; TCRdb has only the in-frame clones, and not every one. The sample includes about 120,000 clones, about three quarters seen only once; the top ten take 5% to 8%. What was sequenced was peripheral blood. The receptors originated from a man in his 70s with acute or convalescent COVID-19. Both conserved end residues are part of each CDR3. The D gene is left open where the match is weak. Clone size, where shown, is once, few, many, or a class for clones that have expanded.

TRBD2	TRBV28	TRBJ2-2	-	TGTGCCAGCAGTTTATCCGTCAGTGGGCCCCTAGCGGACCCTTACACCGGGGAGCTGTTTTTT	CASSLSVSGPLADPYTGELFF
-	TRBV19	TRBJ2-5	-	TGTGCCAGTAGTATAGATCACTACCAAGAGTCCCAGTACTTC	CASSIDHYQESQYF
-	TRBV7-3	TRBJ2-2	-	TGTGCCAGCAGCTTAGGGGGATCGGGAGCTATCGGCACCGGGGAGCTGTTTTTT	CASSLGGSGAIGTGELFF
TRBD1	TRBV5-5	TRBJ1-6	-	TGTGCCAGCAGCCCCGGACAGGGGCCCGAACCCCTCCACTTT	CASSPGQGPEPLHF
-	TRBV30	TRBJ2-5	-	TGTGCCTGGAGGCAGGGTGAGACCCAGTACTTC	CAWRQGETQYF
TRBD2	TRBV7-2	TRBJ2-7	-	TGTGCCAGCAGCCTCAGAACTAGCGGGGGGGCCCGCTCCTACGAGCAGTACTTC	CASSLRTSGGARSYEQYF
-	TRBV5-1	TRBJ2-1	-	TGCGCCAGCAGCATCTCCCCGGGGGACTCCTACAATGAGCAGTTCTTC	CASSISPGDSYNEQFF
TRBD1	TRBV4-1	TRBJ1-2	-	TGCGCCAGCAGCCAAGACTGGGACAGCTATGGCTACACCTTC	CASSQDWDSYGYTF
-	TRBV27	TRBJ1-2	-	TGTGCCAGCAGTTTATCTGCCCAGGGGCGCAACTATGGCTACACCTTC	CASSLSAQGRNYGYTF
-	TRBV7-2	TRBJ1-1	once	TGTGCCAGCAGCTACAGGGTACCTGAAGCTTTCTTT	CASSYRVPEAFF
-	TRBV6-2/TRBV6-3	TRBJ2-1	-	TGTGCCAGCAGTTTCTTCCCCCGGGATGAGCAGTTCTTC	CASSFFPRDEQFF
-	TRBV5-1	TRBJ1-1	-	TGCGCCAGCAGCCCACTGACAGTGAACACTGAAGCTTTCTTT	CASSPLTVNTEAFF
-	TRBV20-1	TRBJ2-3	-	TGCAGTGTTCAACCTGCGGATACGCAGTATTTT	CSVQPADTQYF
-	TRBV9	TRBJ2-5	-	TGTGCCAGCAGCGTAGCTCCCGGGAACCAAGAGACCCAGTACTTC	CASSVAPGNQETQYF
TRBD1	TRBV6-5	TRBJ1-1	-	TGTGCCAGCAGGACAGGGCATGACACTGAAGCTTTCTTT	CASRTGHDTEAFF
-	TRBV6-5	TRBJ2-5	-	TGTGCCAGCAGTTACAATGCGGTCCTAGAGACCCAGTACTTC	CASSYNAVLETQYF
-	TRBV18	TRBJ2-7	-	TGTGCCAGCTCACCACGTCAAGGGAGCTCCTACGAGCAGTACTTC	CASSPRQGSSYEQYF
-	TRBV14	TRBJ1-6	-	TGTGCCAGCAGCAGGGGACTGAGCTCCTATAATTCACCCCTCCACTTT	CASSRGLSSYNSPLHF
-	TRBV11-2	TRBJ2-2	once	TGTGCCAGCAGCTTAGAGCGGACTTGGGGGGAGCTGTTTTTT	CASSLERTWGELFF
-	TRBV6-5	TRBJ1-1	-	TGTGCCAGCAGTTACGGACAGATGAACACTGAAGCTTTCTTT	CASSYGQMNTEAFF
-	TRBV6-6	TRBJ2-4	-	TGTGCCACCGAAGCTGGGGCCCTAGCCAAAAACATTCAGTACTTC	CATEAGALAKNIQYF
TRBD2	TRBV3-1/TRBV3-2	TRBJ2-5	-	TGTGCCAGCAGCCAACTAGCGGGAGGGCGGGAGACCCAGTACTTC	CASSQLAGGRETQYF
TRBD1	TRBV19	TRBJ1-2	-	TGTGCCAGTAGTCGGCCCGGGACAGGCTATGGCTACACCTTC	CASSRPGTGYGYTF
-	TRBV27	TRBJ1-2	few	TGTGCCAGCAGTTTTGCCGGGGTGGGTGGCTACACCTTC	CASSFAGVGGYTF
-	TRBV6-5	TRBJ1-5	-	TGTGCCAGCCGTTCCCCTGGCGGAAATCAGCCCCAGCATTTT	CASRSPGGNQPQHF
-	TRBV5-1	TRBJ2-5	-	TGCGCCAGCAGCTTCGCCGGAGAGACCCAGTACTTC	CASSFAGETQYF
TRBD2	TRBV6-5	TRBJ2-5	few	TGTGCCAGCAGTTCTAGACTAGCTACCGGGGCCCAGTACTTC	CASSSRLATGAQYF
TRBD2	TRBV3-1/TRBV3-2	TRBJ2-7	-	TGTGCCAGCAGCTTCAGCGGGACCTCCTACGAGCAGTACTTC	CASSFSGTSYEQYF
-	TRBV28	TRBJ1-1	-	TGTGCCAGCAGTTTACCTGCGGGTTATGGCTATGGTGAAGCTTTCTTT	CASSLPAGYGYGEAFF
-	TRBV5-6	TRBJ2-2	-	TGTGCCAGCAGCTTGGGTCTTCCCGGGGAGCTGTTTTTT	CASSLGLPGELFF
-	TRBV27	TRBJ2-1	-	TGTGCCAGCTATGGGACTGTCAACAATGAGCAGTTCTTC	CASYGTVNNEQFF
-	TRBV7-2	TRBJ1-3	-	TGTGCCAGCAGCTTAGATGTCAGAAACACCATATATTTT	CASSLDVRNTIYF
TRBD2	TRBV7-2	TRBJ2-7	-	TGTGCCAGCAGCTTCCGGCGGGAGTCGTACGAGCAGTACTTC	CASSFRRESYEQYF
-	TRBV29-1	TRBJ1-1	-	TGCAGCGTCGCACCAAGGGGAAACACTGAAGCTTTCTTT	CSVAPRGNTEAFF
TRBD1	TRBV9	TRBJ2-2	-	TGTGCCAGCAGCGTGGGGACAGGGAACACCGGGGAGCTGTTTTTT	CASSVGTGNTGELFF
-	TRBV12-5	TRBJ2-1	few	TGTGCTAGTGGTTTGGTAATCGGGTATAACTACAATGAGCAGTTCTTC	CASGLVIGYNYNEQFF
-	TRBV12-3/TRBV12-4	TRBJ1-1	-	TGTGCCAGCAGTTTAGCCCCAACTGAAGCTTTCTTT	CASSLAPTEAFF
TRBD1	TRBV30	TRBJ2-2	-	TGTGCCTGGAGTGGACAGGGTTACACCGGGGAGCTGTTTTTT	CAWSGQGYTGELFF
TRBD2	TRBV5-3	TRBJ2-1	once	TGTGCCAGAAGCCAAGGACTAGCGGGAGGGCCGGACAATGAGCAGTTCTTC	CARSQGLAGGPDNEQFF
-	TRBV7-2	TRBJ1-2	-	TGTGCCAGCAGCCAACAGGGACAAGGCTATGGCTACACCTTC	CASSQQGQGYGYTF
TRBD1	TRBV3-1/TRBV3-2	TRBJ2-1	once	TGTGCCAGCAGCCAAGCGGACAGGGGTCACAATGAGCAGTTCTTC	CASSQADRGHNEQFF
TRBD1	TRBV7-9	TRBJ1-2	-	TGTGCCAGCAGCACGGGACAGACGAACTATGGCTACACCTTC	CASSTGQTNYGYTF
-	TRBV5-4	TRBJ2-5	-	TGTGCCAGCAGCTTGTGGGCCAGGGCCCAAGAGACCCAGTACTTC	CASSLWARAQETQYF
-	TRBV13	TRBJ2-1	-	TGTGCCAGCAGCGTCGACAATGAGCAGTTCTTC	CASSVDNEQFF
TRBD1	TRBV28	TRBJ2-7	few	TGTGCCAGCAGTGCCCAACCGGGACAGGTCACCTTC	CASSAQPGQVTF